This entry is about one TCR beta chain. The source of the sample is a study of OX40 agonist ivuxolimab in advanced cancers. Assay: immunoSEQ multiplex PCR; the TCRdb copy retains only in-frame clones and omits some. The table includes over 100,000 clones, roughly 91% detected once. This CDR3 has 13 amino acids. Trimming pared 6 bases from V and 9 bases from J, leaving 12 bases between. Germline CDR1 reads MNHNY; CDR2 reads SVGAGI (reference sequence). The sequenced sample was CD4+ or CD8+ T cells sorted from blood, obtained in a trial of the OX40 agonist ivuxolimab. The clonotype comes from an adult with an advanced solid tumor such as melanoma, head and neck, liver or kidney cancer. The chain recombines TRBV6-6 with TRBJ1-6; the D is unclear. The CDR3 here is CASSQEGFSPLHF. The DNA for the CDR3 is TGTGCCAGCAGCCAGGAGGGTTTTTCACCCCTCCACTTT.